This T cell receptor (beta chain) was captured by sequencing in a study of T cells after yellow fever vaccination. Study-level results: Post-booster repertoires again held most primary-vaccination clones (approximately 96% CD4, roughly 88% CD8). The appearance of a small share of clonotypes in both CD4 and CD8 compartments was observed.

This clonotype occurred a few times. Its target is not known. V gave up 7 bases and J gave up 3 bases, with 12 bases separating them. The CDR3 has 13 residues. Conversion of TCR transcripts into cDNA relied on 5'RACE template switching, which added a universal primer site and UMIs. TCRdb reanalysed the 5' RACE reads using MiXCR and keeps one entry per CDR3 protein. The table has 250,000 to 300,000 distinct CDR3 sequences, 7.5% to 9.5% seen once. V gene TRBV12-3 or TRBV12-4 combines with J gene TRBJ1-2, with unresolved D. Sample: CD4+ T cells sorted from PBMCs, taken 5 days after the yellow fever booster vaccination. This receptor was taken from a man between 18 and 29 years old who received the YFV17D yellow fever vaccine. CDR3 in DNA: TGTGCCAGCACCCCGACACAAGACTATGGCTACACCTTC. Amino acid sequence: CASTPTQDYGYTF.